These 22 T cell receptor beta chains were all obtained from the same sample, sequenced in a study of shared clonotypes between healthy human individuals. Sequenced by immunoSEQ multiplex PCR; TCRdb stores in-frame clones only, minus some. The table has about 1 million clones, approximately 76% seen once. The sample taken for sequencing was memory CD4+ T cells sorted from blood. Documented subset: CD45RA-negative fraction. The receptors were sampled from a young man in good health.

The V call is TRBV2, the J call TRBJ2-2, with 11 bases matching TRBD2. V dropped 4 bases and J dropped 3; count of bases not matched to a gene: 1. CDR1 SNHLY and CDR2 FYNNEI come from the germline V gene. CDR3 length: 15 amino acids. CDR3 bases: TGTGCCAGCAGTGGACTAGCGGGACACACCGGGGAGCTGTTTTTT. Its protein is CASSGLAGHTGELFF.

This clone was observed a handful of times. The rearrangement links TRBV30 to TRBJ2-5; possible D gene TRBD2, 6 bases. Trimming took 0 bases from V and 7 from J, leaving 12 bases between them. In germline, CDR1 is GTSNPN, CDR2 SVGIG (reference sequence). CDR3 length equals 13 residues. As DNA, the CDR3 is TGTGCCTGGAGTGTAGGTCACGGGGGGACCCAGTACTTC. Residues: CAWSVGHGGTQYF.

This clone has a handful of counts. V gene TRBV19 combines with J gene TRBJ1-5; TRBD1 matches 8 bases. CDR3 length equals 16 residues. V lost 5 bases, J lost 0 bases, and 6 bases stayed unmatched. Germline CDR1 is LNHDA and CDR2 is SQIVND (reference sequence). The CDR3 region is CASSSDRGFSNQPQHF. The CDR3 bases are TGTGCCAGTAGTTCTGACAGGGGTTTTAGCAATCAGCCCCAGCATTTT.

V is TRBV19 and J is TRBJ1-1; possible D gene TRBD1, 6 bases. V lost 6 bases and J 1 base, leaving 15 bases between the germline ends. The CDR3 extends over 15 amino acids. Germline CDR1 is LNHDA and CDR2 is SQIVND (reference sequence). The CDR3 here is CASSNTGRGNTEAFF. The CDR3 DNA reads TGTGCCAGTAGCAATACAGGGAGGGGGAACACTGAAGCTTTCTTT.

V and J are TRBV5-4 and TRBJ1-4, with D possibly being TRBD1 (5 bases). This CDR3 contains 15 residues. Germline V lookup: CDR1 SGHNT, CDR2 YYREEE (reference sequence). The germline V and J ends were trimmed by 0 bases and 4 bases, with 10 bases remaining between them. The CDR3 here is CASSLGDSINEKLFF. As DNA, the CDR3 is TGTGCCAGCAGCTTGGGTGACAGTATTAATGAAAAACTGTTTTTT.

The chain couples TRBV5-1 to TRBJ2-1; perhaps TRBD2 as D (5 bases). This CDR3 is 13 amino acids long. V shed 5 bases and J shed 7 bases, with 13 bases lying between them. Germline CDR1 and CDR2: SGHRS and YFSETQ. Here the CDR3 DNA reads TGCGCCAGCAGTTCTGACCCGGGAAATGAGCAGTTCTTC. Amino acids: CASSSDPGNEQFF.

This chain connects TRBV5-4 to TRBJ2-1, with 9 bases fitting TRBD2. The CDR3 has 15 residues. V lost 3 bases, J lost 6 bases, and 7 bases stayed unmatched. CDR1 is SGHNT, CDR2 YYREEE, per germline (reference sequence). CDR3 DNA: TGTGCCAGCAGCTCGGCTAGCGGGAACCGCAATGAGCAGTTCTTC. Translating it yields CASSSASGNRNEQFF.

The chain joins TRBV19 to TRBJ1-2; the D is unclear. Looked up from germline, CDR1 is LNHDA and CDR2 is SQIVND (reference sequence). V lost 11 bases and J 6 bases, leaving 22 bases between the germline ends. The CDR3 spans 14 residues. The DNA of the CDR3 is TGTGCCCTAGGAGGAGGAGGGATCCAGGATGGCTACACCTTC. Translating it yields CALGGGGIQDGYTF. The full variable domain, its missing parts supplied by reference TRBV19 and TRBJ1-2, is DGGITQSPKYLFRKEGQNVTLSCEQNLNHDAMYWYRQDPGQGLRLIYYSQIVNDFQKGDIAEGYSVSREKKESFPLTVTSAQKNPTAFYLCALGGGGIQDGYTFGSGTRLTVV.

Only a few counts were recorded for this clone. The J gene is TRBJ1-4, the V gene TRBV2, with D perhaps TRBD1 (6 bases). V was pared by 4 bases and J by 8 bases, with 8 bases between. Germline CDR1 is SNHLY and CDR2 is FYNNEI. The CDR3 consists of 12 residues. The DNA for the CDR3 is TGTGCCAGCAGTGCGGACAGAGAAAAACTGTTTTTT. It translates to CASSADREKLFF.

The gene calls are TRBV11-2 and TRBJ2-3, with D possibly matching TRBD2 (5 bases). Trimming stripped 2 bases from V and 2 bases from J, with 14 bases between. In germline, CDR1 is SGHAT, CDR2 FQNNGV. CDR3 size: 16 residues. The CDR3 reads CASSLSWGEVTDTQYF. CDR3 sequence (DNA): TGTGCCAGCAGCTTAAGTTGGGGAGAAGTCACAGATACGCAGTATTTT.

The sample holds one count of this clone. The V call is TRBV5-1, the J call TRBJ1-2, with D perhaps TRBD1 (6 bases). The CDR3 is made up of 14 amino acids. V lost 4 bases to trimming and J lost 8 bases, with 18 bases between them. From germline, CDR1 is SGHRS and CDR2 YFSETQ. In DNA form, the CDR3 reads TGCGCCAGCAGCCTCCGGGACACACGGGAGGGCTACACCTTC. This translates into CASSLRDTREGYTF.

The chain employs TRBV5-5 and TRBJ2-7; D is perhaps TRBD1 or TRBD2 (5 bases each). Per germline, CDR1 SGHKS and CDR2 YYEKEE (reference sequence). The V and J ends lost 4 bases and 2 bases respectively, with 13 bases between them. CDR3 length equals 14 residues. CDR3 in amino acids: CASSPLRGPYEQYF. CDR3 in DNA: TGTGCCAGCAGCCCGCTAAGGGGACCCTACGAGCAGTACTTC.

The chain employs TRBV6-6 and TRBJ1-1, with D unclear. Germline V lookup: CDR1 MNHNY, CDR2 SVGAGI (reference sequence). Trimming removed 0 bases at V and 6 bases at J, with 14 bases between. This CDR3 comprises 15 residues. The CDR3 reads CASSYSKGSASEAFF. CDR3 in DNA: TGTGCCAGCAGTTACTCGAAGGGATCCGCGTCTGAAGCTTTCTTT.

This clone has a single count. This chain joins TRBV2 and TRBJ1-2; 7 nucleotides align to TRBD1. Germline V gene sequence: CDR1 SNHLY, CDR2 FYNNEI. With V trimmed by 4 bases and J by 10 bases, 9 bases remained unmatched. The CDR3 is 13 residues long. Here the CDR3 reads CASSGDSLLFYTF. CDR3 sequence (DNA): TGTGCCAGCAGTGGGGACAGTCTCCTCTTCTACACCTTC.

The chain has TRBV19 and TRBJ1-2; D unclear. The CDR3 covers 11 residues. Germline V gene data show CDR1 as LNHDA and CDR2 as SQIVND (reference sequence). Trimming removed 8 bases at V and 3 bases at J, with 7 bases between. CDR3 sequence reads: CASRQDYGYTF. For the CDR3, the DNA is TGTGCCAGTCGACAAGACTATGGCTACACCTTC. Looking up the rest from reference TRBV19 and TRBJ1-2 gives the full variable domain: DGGITQSPKYLFRKEGQNVTLSCEQNLNHDAMYWYRQDPGQGLRLIYYSQIVNDFQKGDIAEGYSVSREKKESFPLTVTSAQKNPTAFYLCASRQDYGYTFGSGTRLTVV.

The genes are TRBV29-1 and TRBJ2-5; 8 nucleotides align to TRBD1. With V trimmed by 2 bases and J by 5 bases, 7 bases remained unmatched. The CDR3 contains 14 residues. CDR1 is SQVTM and CDR2 is ANQGSEA in the germline V gene. The CDR3 DNA follows: TGCAGCGTTGAACAGGGGGCTGAGGGGGAGACCCAGTACTTC. It codes for CSVEQGAEGETQYF.

The chain has TRBV5-4 and TRBJ2-2; possible D gene TRBD1, 5 bases. CDR3 length: 14 amino acids. The germline V gene encodes CDR1 SGHNT and CDR2 YYREEE (reference sequence). With 4 bases removed from V and 1 base from J, the gap between germline ends came to 8 bases. In DNA, the CDR3 is TGTGCCAGCAGCCGCACAGGGAACACCGGGGAGCTGTTTTTT. Encoded protein: CASSRTGNTGELFF.

This clone occurred once. The chain carries TRBV5-4 and TRBJ2-5, with unresolved D. CDR3 length equals 14 residues. Germline values: CDR1 SGHNT, CDR2 YYREEE (reference sequence). Trimming removed 0 bases at V and 5 bases at J, with 11 bases between. For the CDR3, the DNA is TGTGCCAGCAGCTTGGTGGGTTTGTCTGAGACCCAGTACTTC. It yields the protein CASSLVGLSETQYF.

V gene TRBV27 combines with J gene TRBJ2-1, with D hard to call. The V end lost 0 bases, the J end lost 7 bases, and 7 bases lay between the germline ends. Per germline, CDR1 MNHEY and CDR2 SMNVEV (reference sequence). The length of the CDR3 is 13 residues. The CDR3 DNA is TGTGCCAGCAGTTTATCGCTTCCAAATGAGCAGTTCTTC. It is translated as CASSLSLPNEQFF.

The chain carries TRBV7-8 and TRBJ2-7; no clear D gene. The CDR3 is 14 residues long. V was cut by 2 bases and J by 6 bases, with 14 bases left in between. The V gene's germline CDR1 is SGHVS and CDR2 FQNEAQ. In DNA, the CDR3 is TGTGCCAGCAGCTTAACCCCCACCGGAAGCGAGCAGTACTTC. Translation: CASSLTPTGSEQYF.

V gene TRBV10-3 combines with J gene TRBJ2-1; D is unclear. Trimming pared 7 bases from V and 0 bases from J, leaving 13 bases between. The CDR3 covers 15 residues. Germline-derived CDR1 and CDR2 are ENHRY and SYGVKD. CDR3 coding DNA: TGTGCCATCACCGGACGGGCGAGCTCCTACAATGAGCAGTTCTTC. Amino acid sequence: CAITGRASSYNEQFF.

The chain links TRBV11-2 to TRBJ2-7, with D perhaps being TRBD1 or TRBD2 (7 bases each). Trimming stripped 4 bases from V and 6 bases from J, with 13 bases between. The length of the CDR3 is 13 residues. Per the germline V gene, CDR1 is SGHAT and CDR2 is FQNNGV. CDR3 amino acids: CASSWGGQPEQYF. For the CDR3, the DNA is TGTGCCAGCAGCTGGGGGGGACAGCCCGAGCAGTACTTC.